A selection of T cell receptor beta chains follows, all from one sample in a study of beta chain features in type 1 diabetes. Only in-frame clones appear in the TCRdb table, and some are missing; sequencing was by immunoSEQ multiplex PCR. The sample consists of about 410,000 clones, around 13% of them appearing once. The sequencing sample was made of naive CD4+ T cells from blood. These receptors were collected from a man aged 25-40 years in good health. CDR3s include the opening cysteine and the closing phenylalanine or tryptophan. The D gene is left open where the match is weak. A clone size is listed for some rows: how often the clone was seen (once, few, many), or a class if it is expanded.

CDR3nt: TGTGCCAGCAGTTATACAGGGTCCCGCCGTAGCTATGGCTACACCTTC
CDR3aa: CASSYTGSRRSYGYTF
abundance: NA
j_gene: TRBJ1-2
d_gene: NA
v_gene: TRBV28

CDR3nt: TGTGCCAGCAGTCCGACGGGGGTAAAAGATACGCAGTATTTT
CDR3aa: CASSPTGVKDTQYF
abundance: NA
j_gene: TRBJ2-3
d_gene: NA
v_gene: TRBV2

CDR3nt: TGTGCCAGCAGCCGATACAGGGGGTCCGGTGAGCAGTTCTTC
CDR3aa: CASSRYRGSGEQFF
abundance: few
j_gene: TRBJ2-1
d_gene: TRBD1
v_gene: TRBV14

CDR3nt: TGTGCCAGCAGTTTTGTACAGGGGATCTATGGCTACACCTTC
CDR3aa: CASSFVQGIYGYTF
abundance: NA
j_gene: TRBJ1-2
d_gene: TRBD1
v_gene: TRBV28

CDR3nt: TGTGCCAGTAGTATTTTATTCACCGGGGAGCTGTTTTTT
CDR3aa: CASSILFTGELFF
abundance: NA
j_gene: TRBJ2-2
d_gene: NA
v_gene: TRBV19

CDR3nt: TGTGCCATCGGGGCTAGCGGGGCAAATGAGCAGTTCTTC
CDR3aa: CAIGASGANEQFF
abundance: few
j_gene: TRBJ2-1
d_gene: TRBD2
v_gene: TRBV10-3

CDR3nt: TGTGCCAGCAGCTCGAGACAGGGCGCCTACGAGCAGTACTTC
CDR3aa: CASSSRQGAYEQYF
abundance: NA
j_gene: TRBJ2-7
d_gene: TRBD1
v_gene: TRBV7-2

CDR3nt: TGCGCCAGCAGCTTGGACCCGACCTATGGCTACACCTTC
CDR3aa: CASSLDPTYGYTF
abundance: few
j_gene: TRBJ1-2
d_gene: NA
v_gene: TRBV5-1

CDR3nt: TGTGCCAGCAGCTTAAGGGCAGGGGAAGAGACCCAGTACTTC
CDR3aa: CASSLRAGEETQYF
abundance: NA
j_gene: TRBJ2-5
d_gene: NA
v_gene: TRBV11-3

CDR3nt: TGTGCCAGCAGTTTATCGGGGTTCTGGAACACTGAAGCTTTCTTT
CDR3aa: CASSLSGFWNTEAFF
abundance: NA
j_gene: TRBJ1-1
d_gene: NA
v_gene: TRBV27

CDR3nt: TGTGCCAGCAGCCACAATGTGGGGTTGACAGATACGCAGTATTTT
CDR3aa: CASSHNVGLTDTQYF
abundance: NA
j_gene: TRBJ2-3
d_gene: NA
v_gene: TRBV13

CDR3nt: TGTGCCAGCAGCTTGGTGGGACCCAGCAATGAGCAGTTCTTC
CDR3aa: CASSLVGPSNEQFF
abundance: few
j_gene: TRBJ2-1
d_gene: NA
v_gene: TRBV5-4

CDR3nt: TGTGCCAGCAGCGTGGACGCAGGGGCATCTCAGCCCCAGCATTTT
CDR3aa: CASSVDAGASQPQHF
abundance: few
j_gene: TRBJ1-5
d_gene: NA
v_gene: TRBV5-4

CDR3nt: TGTGCCTGGAGTCGGACGGACGGAAACACCATATATTTT
CDR3aa: CAWSRTDGNTIYF
abundance: NA
j_gene: TRBJ1-3
d_gene: NA
v_gene: TRBV30

CDR3nt: TGTGCCAGCAGTGGAGCAGGGGGCTTTAATGAAAAACTGTTTTTT
CDR3aa: CASSGAGGFNEKLFF
abundance: NA
j_gene: TRBJ1-4
d_gene: TRBD1
v_gene: TRBV6-1

CDR3nt: TGTGCCACCACCAACCACTACAATGAGCAGTTCTTC
CDR3aa: CATTNHYNEQFF
abundance: few
j_gene: TRBJ2-1
d_gene: NA
v_gene: TRBV15

CDR3nt: TGCGCCAGCAGCCGGCTGGCGGTCAGAGATACGCAGTATTTT
CDR3aa: CASSRLAVRDTQYF
abundance: few
j_gene: TRBJ2-3
d_gene: NA
v_gene: TRBV4-1

CDR3nt: TGTGCCAGCAGTGAGAGGGCCGCCCCCCTGGATACGCAGTATTTT
CDR3aa: CASSERAAPLDTQYF
abundance: few
j_gene: TRBJ2-3
d_gene: NA
v_gene: TRBV6-1

CDR3nt: TGCGCCAGCAGCAAGGGACTAGCGGGAGCTGGGGAGACCCAGTACTTC
CDR3aa: CASSKGLAGAGETQYF
abundance: few
j_gene: TRBJ2-5
d_gene: TRBD2
v_gene: TRBV5-1

CDR3nt: TGTGCCTCCAGGTCGGACAGGGCCGGGGAGACCCAGTACTTC
CDR3aa: CASRSDRAGETQYF
abundance: few
j_gene: TRBJ2-5
d_gene: TRBD1
v_gene: TRBV10-3

CDR3nt: TGTGCCTGGAGTGTAAATCTAGCGGGGACGGATGAGCAGTTCTTC
CDR3aa: CAWSVNLAGTDEQFF
abundance: few
j_gene: TRBJ2-1
d_gene: TRBD2
v_gene: TRBV30

CDR3nt: TGTGCCAGCAGCAGCAGACAGGGATTAGCCAAAAACATTCAGTACTTC
CDR3aa: CASSSRQGLAKNIQYF
abundance: NA
j_gene: TRBJ2-4
d_gene: TRBD1
v_gene: TRBV7-2

CDR3nt: TGTGCCAGCAGCTTTCGTTTTGGGGAGCAGTTCTTC
CDR3aa: CASSFRFGEQFF
abundance: NA
j_gene: TRBJ2-1
d_gene: NA
v_gene: TRBV5-6

CDR3nt: TGTGCCAGCAGTTACTCGACACGGGATACGCAGTATTTT
CDR3aa: CASSYSTRDTQYF
abundance: few
j_gene: TRBJ2-3
d_gene: NA
v_gene: TRBV6-6

CDR3nt: TGCGCCAGCAGCACACCTGGGGCCAACGTCCTGACTTTC
CDR3aa: CASSTPGANVLTF
abundance: NA
j_gene: TRBJ2-6
d_gene: NA
v_gene: TRBV5-1

CDR3nt: TGCAGCGCGAACCCTAATGGCTACACCTTC
CDR3aa: CSANPNGYTF
abundance: few
j_gene: TRBJ1-2
d_gene: NA
v_gene: TRBV29-1

CDR3nt: TGCAGCGATGGATTACAGGCGAACACCGGGGAGCTGTTTTTT
CDR3aa: CSDGLQANTGELFF
abundance: NA
j_gene: TRBJ2-2
d_gene: NA
v_gene: TRBV29-1

CDR3nt: TGTGCCAGCTCACTACAGACTAGCGGGGGTCGGAGCACAGATACGCAGTATTTT
CDR3aa: CASSLQTSGGRSTDTQYF
abundance: few
j_gene: TRBJ2-3
d_gene: TRBD2
v_gene: TRBV18

CDR3nt: TGTGCCAGCTCACGGAGGACAGGGGAAAATTCACCCCTCCACTTT
CDR3aa: CASSRRTGENSPLHF
abundance: NA
j_gene: TRBJ1-6
d_gene: TRBD1
v_gene: TRBV6-5

CDR3nt: TGCGCCAGCAGCCTCTCCGGGGGGCCTCCCCCGAGAGTTTCCTACGAGCAGTACTTC
CDR3aa: CASSLSGGPPPRVSYEQYF
abundance: NA
j_gene: TRBJ2-7
d_gene: NA
v_gene: TRBV4-1

CDR3nt: TGTGCCAGCAGTGGCGCCTCAGCGGGTGAGCAGTTCTTC
CDR3aa: CASSGASAGEQFF
abundance: few
j_gene: TRBJ2-1
d_gene: NA
v_gene: TRBV6-1

CDR3nt: TGTGCCAGTAGTAAGCCTGGCCGGGGGAATGAGCAGTTCTTC
CDR3aa: CASSKPGRGNEQFF
abundance: few
j_gene: TRBJ2-1
d_gene: NA
v_gene: TRBV19

CDR3nt: TGTGCCATCGGGACTAGCGGGGGCTACCCCGGCGGGGAGCTGTTTTTT
CDR3aa: CAIGTSGGYPGGELFF
abundance: NA
j_gene: TRBJ2-2
d_gene: TRBD2
v_gene: TRBV10-3

CDR3nt: TGTGCCAGCAGCCAGCGCGAGATCAGTCCAACTAATGAAAAACTGTTTTTT
CDR3aa: CASSQREISPTNEKLFF
abundance: NA
j_gene: TRBJ1-4
d_gene: NA
v_gene: TRBV14

CDR3nt: TGTGCCATCAGTGAGTCGGATACGCAGTATTTT
CDR3aa: CAISESDTQYF
abundance: few
j_gene: TRBJ2-3
d_gene: NA
v_gene: TRBV10-3

CDR3nt: TGCGCCAGCAGCGATGGACAGGGAGGCGAGACCCAGTACTTC
CDR3aa: CASSDGQGGETQYF
abundance: NA
j_gene: TRBJ2-5
d_gene: TRBD1
v_gene: TRBV5-1

CDR3nt: TGTGCCAGCAGCGGGGGATTGTACAATGAGCAGTTCTTC
CDR3aa: CASSGGLYNEQFF
abundance: NA
j_gene: TRBJ2-1
d_gene: NA
v_gene: TRBV7-9

CDR3nt: TGTGCCAGCAGCGTAGCGGGACATAGGAACACTGAAGCTTTCTTT
CDR3aa: CASSVAGHRNTEAFF
abundance: NA
j_gene: TRBJ1-1
d_gene: NA
v_gene: TRBV9

CDR3nt: TGTGCCAGCAGCCCGGAACTAGCGGCCCAAGAGACCCAGTACTTC
CDR3aa: CASSPELAAQETQYF
abundance: few
j_gene: TRBJ2-5
d_gene: TRBD2
v_gene: TRBV5-4

CDR3nt: TGCGCCAGCAGCCAGAGGACAGACGGCGACGAGCAGTACTTC
CDR3aa: CASSQRTDGDEQYF
abundance: few
j_gene: TRBJ2-7
d_gene: NA
v_gene: TRBV5-1